This TCR beta chain is from a study of blood T cell repertoires in COVID-19. Study-level background: The study drew acute and convalescent COVID-19 samples from the United States, Italy and Spain.

In the original analysis: From reference gene primer amplification, estimates of nucleated cell counts were derived. Data came from immunoSEQ multiplex PCR; TCRdb stores just in-frame clones and leaves some out. The V and J calls and clone size are taken from that table; D and trimming were inferred from the DNA. The sample shows under 250,000 clones, approximately 90% of them seen only once. Trimming took 1 base from V and 5 from J, leaving 12 bases between them. This CDR3 is built from 14 residues. The germline V gene has CDR1 SEHNR and CDR2 FQNEAQ (reference sequence). Those enrolled in Seattle joined during active infection and were followed longitudinally afterward.

This chain joins TRBV7-9 and TRBJ2-7, with a weak D call TRBD2 (6 bases). Sequenced material: peripheral blood. The sequence derives from a man in his 60s with COVID-19, enrolled during active disease. CDR3 sequence (DNA): TGTGCCAGCAGCTTAGGCGGGAATCTGGACGAGCAGTACTTC. Translating gives CASSLGGNLDEQYF.